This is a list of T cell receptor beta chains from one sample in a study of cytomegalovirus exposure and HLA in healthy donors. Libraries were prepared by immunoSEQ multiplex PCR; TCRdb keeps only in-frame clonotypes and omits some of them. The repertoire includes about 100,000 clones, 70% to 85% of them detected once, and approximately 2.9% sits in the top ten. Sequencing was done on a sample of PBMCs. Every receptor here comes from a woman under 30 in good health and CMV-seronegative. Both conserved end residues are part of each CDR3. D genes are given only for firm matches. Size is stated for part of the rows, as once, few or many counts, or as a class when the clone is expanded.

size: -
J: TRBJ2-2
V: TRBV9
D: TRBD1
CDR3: CASSPQGAGELFF
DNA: TGTGCCAGCAGCCCACAGGGGGCCGGGGAGCTGTTTTTT

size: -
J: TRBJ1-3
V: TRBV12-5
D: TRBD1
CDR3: CASGLGQFLSGNTIYF
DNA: TGTGCTAGTGGCTTGGGACAGTTCCTCTCTGGAAACACCATATATTTT

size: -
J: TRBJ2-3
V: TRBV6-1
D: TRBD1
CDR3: CASSAGTVGTDTQYF
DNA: TGTGCCAGCAGCGCCGGGACAGTTGGCACAGATACGCAGTATTTT

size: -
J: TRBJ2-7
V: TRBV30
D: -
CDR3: CAWRLGGGSYEQYF
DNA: TGTGCCTGGAGATTAGGGGGGGGCTCCTACGAGCAGTACTTC

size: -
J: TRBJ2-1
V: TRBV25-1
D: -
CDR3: CASSLGLSYNEQFF
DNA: TGTGCCAGCAGTCTAGGTCTCAGCTACAATGAGCAGTTCTTC

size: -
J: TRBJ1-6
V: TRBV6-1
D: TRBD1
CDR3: CASSELGQGYNSPLHF
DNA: TGTGCCAGCAGTGAACTGGGACAGGGGTATAATTCACCCCTCCACTTT

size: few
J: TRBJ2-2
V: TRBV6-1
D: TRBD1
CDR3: CASSEAPGGVTGELFF
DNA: TGTGCCAGCAGTGAAGCTCCAGGGGGTGTCACCGGGGAGCTGTTTTTT

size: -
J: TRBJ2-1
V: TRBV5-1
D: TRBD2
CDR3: CASSLTSGGNNEQFF
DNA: TGCGCCAGCAGCCTAACTAGCGGGGGGAATAATGAGCAGTTCTTC

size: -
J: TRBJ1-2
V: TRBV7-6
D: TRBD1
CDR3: CASSADSPGGRGYTF
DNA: TGTGCCAGCAGCGCTGACAGCCCAGGGGGTAGGGGCTACACCTTC

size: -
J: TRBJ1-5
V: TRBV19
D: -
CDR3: CASRMRVDQPQHF
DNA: TGTGCCAGTAGGATGAGGGTAGATCAGCCCCAGCATTTT

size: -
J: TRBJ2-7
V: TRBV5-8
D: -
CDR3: CASSWSYEQYF
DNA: TGTGCCAGCAGCTGGAGCTACGAGCAGTACTTC

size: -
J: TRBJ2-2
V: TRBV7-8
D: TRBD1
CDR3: CASSRQGSGELFF
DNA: TGTGCCAGCAGCAGACAGGGTTCCGGGGAGCTGTTTTTT

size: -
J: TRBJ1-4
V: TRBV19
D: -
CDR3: CASSQSIVEADEKLFF
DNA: TGTGCCAGTAGCCAATCTATCGTAGAAGCCGATGAAAAACTGTTTTTT

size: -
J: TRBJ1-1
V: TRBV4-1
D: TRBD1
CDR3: CASSQDGGQGVAEAFF
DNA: TGCGCCAGCAGCCAAGATGGGGGACAGGGTGTCGCTGAAGCTTTCTTT

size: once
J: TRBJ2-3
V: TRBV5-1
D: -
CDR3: CASSFQGGQLTDTQYF
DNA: TGCGCCAGCAGCTTCCAGGGGGGACAGCTCACAGATACGCAGTATTTT

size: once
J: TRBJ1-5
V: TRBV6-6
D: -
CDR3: CASLNPIGDQPQHF
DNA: TGTGCCAGCCTGAATCCCATAGGGGATCAGCCCCAGCATTTT

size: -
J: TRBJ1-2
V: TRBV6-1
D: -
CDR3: CASSEAAGTGGYGYTF
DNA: TGTGCCAGCAGTGAAGCTGCAGGGACCGGGGGCTATGGCTACACCTTC

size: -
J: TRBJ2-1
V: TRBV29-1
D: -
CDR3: CSDRTYSYNEQFF
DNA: TGCAGCGACAGGACATACTCCTACAATGAGCAGTTCTTC

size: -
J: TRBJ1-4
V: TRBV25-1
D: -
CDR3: CASSEYGRGNEKLFF
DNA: TGTGCCAGCAGTGAATACGGCAGGGGTAATGAAAAACTGTTTTTT

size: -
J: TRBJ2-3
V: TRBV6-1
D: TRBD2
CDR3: CASSDIAGGPGTDTQYF
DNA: TGTGCCAGCAGTGACATAGCGGGGGGGCCGGGTACAGATACGCAGTATTTT

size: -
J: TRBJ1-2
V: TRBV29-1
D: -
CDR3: CSVRSDLYGYTF
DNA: TGCAGCGTTAGGTCAGACTTATATGGCTACACCTTC

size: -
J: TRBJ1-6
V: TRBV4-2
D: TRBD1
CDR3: CASSQDGTGDGSPLHF
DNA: TGTGCCAGCAGCCAAGATGGGACAGGGGACGGATCACCCCTCCACTTT

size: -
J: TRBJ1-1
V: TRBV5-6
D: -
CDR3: CASSLLEGRATEAFF
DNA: TGTGCCAGCAGCTTGTTGGAGGGGAGGGCCACTGAAGCTTTCTTT

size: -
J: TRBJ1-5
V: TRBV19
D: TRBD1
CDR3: CASSIFGTDSNQPQHF
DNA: TGTGCCAGTAGTATCTTCGGGACAGATAGCAATCAGCCCCAGCATTTT

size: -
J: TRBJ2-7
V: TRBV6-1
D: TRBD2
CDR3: CASSSQLAGVYEQYF
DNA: TGTGCCAGCAGTAGTCAGCTAGCGGGGGTCTACGAGCAGTACTTC

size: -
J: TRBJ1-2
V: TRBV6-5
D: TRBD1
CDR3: CASSYLDRARGYTF
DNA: TGTGCCAGCAGTTACCTGGACAGGGCGCGGGGCTACACCTTC

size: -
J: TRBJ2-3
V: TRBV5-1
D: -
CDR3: CASSIGTTDTQYF
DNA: TGCGCCAGCAGCATCGGTACCACAGATACGCAGTATTTT

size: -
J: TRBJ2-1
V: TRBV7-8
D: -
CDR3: CASSWGAYNEQFF
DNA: TGTGCCAGCAGCTGGGGGGCCTACAATGAGCAGTTCTTC

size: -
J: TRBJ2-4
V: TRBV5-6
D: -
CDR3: CASSLRQAQNIQYF
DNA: TGTGCCAGCAGCTTGCGGCAGGCCCAGAACATTCAGTACTTC

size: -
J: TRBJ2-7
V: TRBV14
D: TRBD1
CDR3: CASRPGGNYEQYF
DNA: TGTGCCAGCAGACCAGGGGGCAACTACGAGCAGTACTTC

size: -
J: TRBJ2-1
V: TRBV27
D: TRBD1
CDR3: CASSPGQINEQFF
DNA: TGTGCCAGCAGTCCGGGACAGATAAATGAGCAGTTCTTC

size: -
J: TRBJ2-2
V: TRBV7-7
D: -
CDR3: CASSRFPGELFF
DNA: TGTGCCAGCAGCCGGTTCCCCGGGGAGCTGTTTTTT

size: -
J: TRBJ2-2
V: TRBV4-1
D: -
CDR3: CASSQDSRGNTGELFF
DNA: TGCGCCAGCAGCCAAGACAGCAGGGGGAACACCGGGGAGCTGTTTTTT

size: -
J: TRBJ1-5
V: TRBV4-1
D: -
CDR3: CASSQDGQNQPQHF
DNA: TGCGCCAGCAGCCAGGATGGACAGAATCAGCCCCAGCATTTT

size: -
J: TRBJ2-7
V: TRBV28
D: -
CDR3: CASREKGSYEQYF
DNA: TGTGCCAGCAGGGAGAAAGGCTCCTACGAGCAGTACTTC

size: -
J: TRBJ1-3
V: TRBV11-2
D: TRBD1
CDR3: CASSFSQGVSGNTIYF
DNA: TGTGCCAGCAGCTTCTCACAGGGGGTTAGTGGAAACACCATATATTTT

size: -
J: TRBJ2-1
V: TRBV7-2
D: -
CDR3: CASSGFAGALNEQFF
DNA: TGTGCCAGCAGCGGATTCGCAGGGGCGTTAAATGAGCAGTTCTTC

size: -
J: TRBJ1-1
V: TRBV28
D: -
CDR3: CASTPGDIRTEAFF
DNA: TGTGCCAGCACTCCAGGGGACATTCGAACTGAAGCTTTCTTT

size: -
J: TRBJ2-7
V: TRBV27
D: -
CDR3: CASSHQASSYEQYF
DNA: TGTGCCAGCAGTCACCAGGCCTCCTCCTACGAGCAGTACTTC

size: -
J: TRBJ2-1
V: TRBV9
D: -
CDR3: CASSAGHSIKGDEQFF
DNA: TGTGCCAGCAGCGCTGGACACTCGATAAAGGGCGATGAGCAGTTCTTC

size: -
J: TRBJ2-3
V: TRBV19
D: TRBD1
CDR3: CASRDRGTDTQYF
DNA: TGTGCCAGTAGGGACAGGGGCACAGATACGCAGTATTTT

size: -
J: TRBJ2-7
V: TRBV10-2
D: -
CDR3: CASSESLIDEQYF
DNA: TGCGCCAGCAGTGAGTCGTTAATTGACGAGCAGTACTTC